Below are 8 T cell receptor beta chains sequenced from a single sample in a study of CD8 T cells in Susac syndrome. The RNA input was 0.5 to 1 ug, and it was reverse transcribed with random hexamers. TCRdb independently ran MiXCR on the immunoSEQ multiplex PCR reads; one entry per CDR3 protein. The sample shows 250,000 to 300,000 distinct CDR3 sequences, over 75% of them seen only once. Input material: CD8+ T cells from PBMCs. These receptors came from a human donor with multiple sclerosis.

The chain employs TRBV6-2 or TRBV6-3 and TRBJ2-5; 12 bases agree with TRBD2. The CDR3 runs to 15 residues. Looked up from germline, CDR1 is MNHEY and CDR2 is SVGEGT. With V trimmed by 5 bases and J by 5 bases, 6 bases remained unmatched. CDR3 amino acids: CASSRLAGEVETQYF. CDR3 DNA sequence: TGTGCCAGCAGTCGACTAGCGGGGGAAGTGGAGACCCAGTACTTC.

This clonotype was detected once. The chain recombines TRBV7-6 with TRBJ2-3; 8 nucleotides agree with TRBD2. Looked up from germline, CDR1 is SGHVS and CDR2 is FNYEAQ. The CDR3 has 14 amino acids. V was clipped by 5 bases and J by 6 bases; unmatched bases: 7. The CDR3 here is CASSPGRGMDTQYF. Written as DNA, the CDR3 is TGTGCCAGCAGCCCCGGGAGGGGCATGGATACGCAGTATTTT. Supplemented by reference TRBV7-6 and TRBJ2-3, the full variable domain reads GAGVSQSPRYKVTKRGQDVALRCDPISGHVSLYWYRQALGQGPEFLTYFNYEAQQDKSGLPNDRFSAERPEGSISTLTIQRTEQRDSAMYRCASSPGRGMDTQYFGPGTRLTVL.

The chain couples TRBV15 to TRBJ1-5; TRBD1 aligns across 9 bases. CDR1 is LNHNV and CDR2 is YYDKDF in the germline V gene (reference sequence). Trimming at V came to 5 bases and at J to 4 bases, leaving 12 bases not matched to a gene. The CDR3 runs to 17 residues. As DNA, the CDR3 is TGTGCCACCAGCCCCAGCCCGGTGGGGACAGGGAATCAGCCCCAGCATTTT. It is translated as CATSPSPVGTGNQPQHF.

This clonotype was found once. The chain couples TRBV20-1 to TRBJ2-3; tentative D call: TRBD2 (6 bases). The CDR3 length is 15 residues. The germline V and J ends were trimmed by 5 bases and 3 bases, with 18 bases remaining between them. The germline CDR1 and CDR2 sequences are DFQATT and SNEGSKA (reference sequence). CDR3 loop: CSAGSRRVGTDTQYF. CDR3 bases: TGCAGTGCTGGCTCCAGGAGGGTCGGAACAGATACGCAGTATTTT.

The chain joins TRBV5-6 to TRBJ2-2, with D unclear. CDR1 SGHDT and CDR2 YYEEEE come from the germline V gene. CDR3 length equals 12 residues. V was clipped by 4 bases and J by 6 bases, with 7 bases between them. DNA of the CDR3: TGTGCCAGCAGCCCTGGCTCCGGGGAGCTGTTTTTT. Protein product: CASSPGSGELFF.

The chain combines TRBV18 with TRBJ1-1; tentatively, D is TRBD1 (5 bases). V gave up 2 bases and J gave up 3 bases, with 10 bases separating them. CDR1 is KGHSH and CDR2 is LQKENI in the germline V gene. The CDR3 has 14 residues. CDR3 DNA sequence: TGTGCCAGCTCACCAACCTTGGGGGACACTGAAGCTTTCTTT. It codes for CASSPTLGDTEAFF.

The chain carries TRBV5-4 and TRBJ2-5; TRBD2 matches 11 bases. In germline, CDR1 is SGHNT, CDR2 YYREEE (reference sequence). The CDR3 loop spans 15 amino acids. The J segment lost 6 bases and the V segment lost 4 bases, leaving 8 bases of the junction unmatched. The CDR3 region is CASSGTGTSGQTQYF. DNA of the CDR3: TGTGCCAGCAGCGGCACCGGGACTAGCGGACAGACCCAGTACTTC.

The rearrangement joins TRBV9 to TRBJ1-1; D may be TRBD1 (5 bases). Deletions cut 2 bases from V and 4 bases from J, with 9 bases between. In germline, CDR1 is SGDLS, CDR2 YYNGEE. The CDR3 extends over 13 amino acids. CDR3 nucleotide sequence: TGTGCCAGCAGCGTTACAGGAGGCACTGAAGCTTTCTTT. Protein sequence: CASSVTGGTEAFF.